The present T cell receptor (beta chain) was sequenced within a study of monozygotic twins with inflammatory bowel disease. Study-wide points: Perhaps reflecting limited power, concordant and discordant twins did not differ in repertoire similarity. Clonotypes shared with others were fewer in IBD patients than in healthy twins, especially with disease activity. Data gave no support to a single strong signal or clonotype associated with IBD.

Total RNA was isolated from whole blood without T cell sorting. As for this clonotype: Its matching antigen is unknown.

Using the 5' RACE reads, TCRdb records one entry per CDR3 protein without DNA. The table counts 350,000 to 400,000 distinct CDR3 sequences; about 2.5% lies in the top ten. In germline, CDR1 is LGHNA, CDR2 YSLEER. This CDR3 region has 16 residues. This TCR came from a human donor with ulcerative colitis or Crohn's disease, or a healthy co-twin of an affected twin (not recorded which). Sequencing input: blood. The V and J genes are TRBV4-3 and TRBJ1-5. Here the CDR3 reads CASSQGRHSPGQPQHF.